This TCR beta chain came from a study of blood T cell repertoires in COVID-19. At the level of the study: Italy, Spain and the United States were the sources of the convalescent and acute COVID-19 samples. Sample material is recorded as cDNA or gDNA derived from T cells, B-cell-depleted T cells, or PBMCs.

The CDR3 spans 13 residues. V gave up 7 bases and J gave up 3 bases, with 12 bases separating them. Germline V gene lookup returns CDR1 SNHLY and CDR2 FYNNEI. Source study methods: Amplification of reference gene primers provided the estimated nucleated cell counts. Sequencing used immunoSEQ multiplex PCR; TCRdb keeps in-frame clones, though not all of them. The DNA gave D and trimming, while V, J and clone size come from that table. The top ten clones hold roughly 4% of a sample with 70,000 to 100,000 clones, approximately 75% of them seen once. The chain couples TRBV2 to TRBJ1-1; a possible D gene is TRBD1 (6 bases). This clonotype originated in a woman between 45 and 65 years old with acute or convalescent COVID-19. Input material: peripheral blood. The CDR3 region has the DNA TGTGCCAGCATGGGGGGGCTTTACACTGAAGCTTTCTTT. It yields the protein CASMGGLYTEAFF.